This record looks at one T cell receptor beta chain sequence and its context. Its antigen is not identified. The junction shows a germline mismatch at one end, possibly a read error. Germline CDR1 reads ENHRY; CDR2 reads SYGVKD. The CDR3 totals 15 residues. This sample is part of a study of blood T cells in healthy people across ages. Combining a sample-barcoded 5' primer with a J-beta primer mix, a second PCR ran for about 7 to 12 cycles. TCRdb recomputed calls from the 5' RACE reads with MiXCR, one row per CDR3 protein. The profile shows hundreds of thousands of distinct CDR3 sequences, around 31% of them singletons. Total RNA was isolated from each sample in quantities of at least 5 micrograms. Findings of the study overall: The study found more naive CD4+ cells and higher diversity in long-lived than aged donors. Diversity estimates drawn from one million T cells were deemed underestimates.

The genes are TRBV10-3 and TRBJ1-5; 9 nucleotides match TRBD1. Specimen: blood. The clonotype originates from an elderly woman in good health. CDR3 protein: CAISEGTGNNQAQHF. The CDR3 nucleotides read TGTGCCATCAGTGAGGGGACAGGGAACAATCAGGCCCAGCATTTT.